This TCR beta chain was retrieved from a study of blood T cell repertoires in COVID-19. CDR1 and CDR2 (germline): MNHEY, SVGAGI. Trimming removed 4 bases at V and 4 bases at J, with 17 bases between. This CDR3 is 15 amino acids long. Original analysis: Reference gene primers were amplified, and this amplification served to estimate nucleated cell counts. Some clones are missing from TCRdb's copy, which holds only in-frame ones; the method was immunoSEQ multiplex PCR. The V and J calls and clone size were taken over from that table, and D and trimming were inferred from the DNA. The data show over 250,000 clones, with 80% to 90% seen just once and approximately 5.3% held by the top ten.

The sample consisted of PBMCs or T cells enriched from blood (not recorded which). The TCR originated in a woman aged 30 to 39 who had recovered from COVID-19. This chain connects TRBV6-5 to TRBJ2-7, with D tentatively TRBD1 (6 bases). The CDR3 reads CASSSEGSGAYEQYF. DNA of the CDR3: TGTGCCAGCAGTTCCGAGGGGTCAGGGGCTTACGAGCAGTACTTC.